These T cell receptor beta chains were read from a single sample in a study of CD8 T cells in Susac syndrome. TCRdb ran MiXCR on the immunoSEQ multiplex PCR reads and lists one entry per CDR3 protein. Seen here are just over 300,000 distinct CDR3 sequences, around 92% observed once, and the top ten hold over 0.065%. Sequencing input: CD4+ T cells from PBMCs. These TCRs come from a human donor with multiple sclerosis. The CDR3 runs from the conserved cysteine through the conserved F or W. Each record gives: D gene, J gene, V gene, clone size, CDR3 protein, CDR3 DNA. The D gene is left open where the match is weak. Clone size, where shown, is once, few, many, or a class for clones that have expanded.

d_call: -
j_call: TRBJ2-2
v_call: TRBV24-1
clone_size: -
cdr3_aa: CATSDPGTEEGEGELFF
cdr3_nt: TGTGCCACCAGTGATCCCGGGACGGAGGAGGGAGAGGGGGAGCTGTTTTTT

d_call: -
j_call: TRBJ1-1
v_call: TRBV28
clone_size: -
cdr3_aa: CASRGGQDEAFF
cdr3_nt: TGTGCCAGCAGGGGGGGGCAGGATGAAGCTTTCTTT

d_call: -
j_call: TRBJ1-2
v_call: TRBV4-1
clone_size: -
cdr3_aa: CASSQASRIGVGYTF
cdr3_nt: TGCGCCAGCAGCCAAGCCTCCAGGATCGGGGTTGGCTACACCTTC

d_call: TRBD2
j_call: TRBJ2-7
v_call: TRBV6-2/TRBV6-3
clone_size: once
cdr3_aa: CASSLLAGDSYEQYF
cdr3_nt: TGTGCCAGCAGTTTACTAGCGGGAGATTCCTACGAGCAGTACTTC

d_call: -
j_call: TRBJ2-5
v_call: TRBV20-1
clone_size: -
cdr3_aa: CSARAPGTYQETQYF
cdr3_nt: TGCAGTGCTAGAGCCCCCGGGACGTACCAAGAGACCCAGTACTTC

d_call: TRBD1
j_call: TRBJ2-3
v_call: TRBV5-1
clone_size: -
cdr3_aa: CASRGGLRQGAGDTQYF
cdr3_nt: TGCGCCAGCCGGGGAGGGCTACGACAGGGGGCTGGAGATACGCAGTATTTT

d_call: TRBD1
j_call: TRBJ2-3
v_call: TRBV7-2
clone_size: -
cdr3_aa: CASSLSTGGTDTQYF
cdr3_nt: TGTGCCAGCAGCTTAAGTACAGGGGGCACGGATACGCAGTATTTT

d_call: -
j_call: TRBJ2-1
v_call: TRBV7-2
clone_size: -
cdr3_aa: CASSLAAVRTPINNEQFF
cdr3_nt: TGTGCCAGCAGCTTAGCCGCGGTTAGGACACCTATAAACAATGAGCAGTTCTTC

d_call: -
j_call: TRBJ1-5
v_call: TRBV19
clone_size: -
cdr3_aa: CASHGGSGSYSNQPQHF
cdr3_nt: TGTGCCAGCCACGGGGGGTCAGGGTCTTATAGCAATCAGCCCCAGCATTTT

d_call: -
j_call: TRBJ1-1
v_call: TRBV7-9
clone_size: -
cdr3_aa: CASSLDQRAEAFF
cdr3_nt: TGTGCCAGCAGCTTAGATCAGAGGGCTGAAGCTTTCTTT

d_call: -
j_call: TRBJ1-1
v_call: TRBV30
clone_size: -
cdr3_aa: CAWADRNTEAFF
cdr3_nt: TGTGCCTGGGCTGACAGGAACACTGAAGCTTTCTTT

d_call: TRBD2
j_call: TRBJ2-1
v_call: TRBV5-1
clone_size: -
cdr3_aa: CASNRRGGKYNEQFF
cdr3_nt: TGCGCCAGCAACCGGCGCGGGGGAAAGTACAATGAGCAGTTCTTC

d_call: -
j_call: TRBJ1-3
v_call: TRBV7-2
clone_size: -
cdr3_aa: CASSSGGGNTIYF
cdr3_nt: TGTGCCAGCAGCTCCGGCGGTGGAAACACCATATATTTT

d_call: -
j_call: TRBJ2-3
v_call: TRBV11-1
clone_size: -
cdr3_aa: CASSLYMDTQYF
cdr3_nt: TGTGCCAGCAGCCTATATATGGATACGCAGTATTTT

d_call: TRBD1
j_call: TRBJ2-7
v_call: TRBV27
clone_size: -
cdr3_aa: CASRPFRGQGMHEQYF
cdr3_nt: TGTGCCAGCAGACCATTCCGGGGACAGGGTATGCACGAGCAGTACTTC

d_call: -
j_call: TRBJ2-3
v_call: TRBV3-1
clone_size: -
cdr3_aa: CASSQSVRDRSYF
cdr3_nt: TGTGCCAGCAGCCAATCTGTGAGGGATAGGTCGTATTTT

d_call: TRBD2
j_call: TRBJ2-3
v_call: TRBV10-3
clone_size: -
cdr3_aa: CAHQREASGDTQYF
cdr3_nt: TGTGCCCATCAGCGGGAGGCATCAGGAGATACGCAGTATTTT

d_call: -
j_call: TRBJ2-3
v_call: TRBV19
clone_size: -
cdr3_aa: CASSPLQGDTDTQYF
cdr3_nt: TGTGCCAGTAGTCCCCTTCAAGGCGACACAGATACGCAGTATTTT

d_call: -
j_call: TRBJ2-3
v_call: TRBV6-2/TRBV6-3
clone_size: -
cdr3_aa: CASSYSGRPTDTQYF
cdr3_nt: TGTGCCAGCAGTTACTCCGGCCGACCCACAGATACGCAGTATTTT

d_call: -
j_call: TRBJ2-7
v_call: TRBV12-3/TRBV12-4
clone_size: -
cdr3_aa: CASSFRTANYEQYF
cdr3_nt: TGTGCCAGCAGTTTTAGGACAGCCAACTACGAGCAGTACTTC

d_call: TRBD1
j_call: TRBJ1-5
v_call: TRBV20-1
clone_size: -
cdr3_aa: CSASLTGGNQPQHF
cdr3_nt: TGCAGTGCTAGCCTGACAGGGGGCAATCAGCCCCAGCATTTT

d_call: TRBD1
j_call: TRBJ1-2
v_call: TRBV5-1
clone_size: -
cdr3_aa: CASRSGQGIYGYTF
cdr3_nt: TGCGCCAGCAGATCCGGACAGGGGATCTATGGCTACACCTTC

d_call: -
j_call: TRBJ1-5
v_call: TRBV19
clone_size: -
cdr3_aa: CASRMPSQPQHF
cdr3_nt: TGTGCCAGTAGGATGCCTAGCCAGCCCCAGCATTTT

d_call: -
j_call: TRBJ2-5
v_call: TRBV7-2
clone_size: -
cdr3_aa: CASSAGWGSSQETQYF
cdr3_nt: TGTGCCAGCAGCGCCGGGTGGGGTTCCAGTCAAGAGACCCAGTACTTC

d_call: -
j_call: TRBJ2-7
v_call: TRBV10-3
clone_size: once
cdr3_aa: CAITSGHLTYEQYF
cdr3_nt: TGTGCCATCACGTCGGGACACTTAACCTACGAGCAGTACTTC

d_call: -
j_call: TRBJ1-5
v_call: TRBV5-4
clone_size: -
cdr3_aa: CASSLGGTNQPQHF
cdr3_nt: TGTGCCAGCAGCTTGGGGGGGACGAATCAGCCCCAGCATTTT

d_call: -
j_call: TRBJ1-1
v_call: TRBV3-1
clone_size: -
cdr3_aa: CASSQGGPEAFF
cdr3_nt: TGTGCCAGCAGCCAAGGAGGTCCTGAAGCTTTCTTT

d_call: -
j_call: TRBJ2-7
v_call: TRBV3-1
clone_size: -
cdr3_aa: CASSQIEYEQYF
cdr3_nt: TGTGCCAGCAGCCAAATTGAGTACGAGCAGTACTTC

d_call: -
j_call: TRBJ2-1
v_call: TRBV5-1
clone_size: -
cdr3_aa: CASSLTPRSYNEQFF
cdr3_nt: TGCGCCAGCTCGCTTACCCCCAGGTCCTACAATGAGCAGTTCTTC

d_call: -
j_call: TRBJ1-4
v_call: TRBV24-1
clone_size: -
cdr3_aa: CATSGPEGGNEKLFF
cdr3_nt: TGTGCCACCAGCGGGCCGGAGGGCGGTAATGAAAAACTGTTTTTT

d_call: -
j_call: TRBJ2-1
v_call: TRBV18
clone_size: -
cdr3_aa: CASSPLTRTGANEQFF
cdr3_nt: TGTGCCAGCTCACCCTTAACAAGGACTGGGGCTAATGAGCAGTTCTTC

d_call: TRBD1
j_call: TRBJ1-1
v_call: TRBV5-1
clone_size: few
cdr3_aa: CASSGTDYTEAFF
cdr3_nt: TGCGCCAGCAGCGGGACAGATTACACTGAAGCTTTCTTT

d_call: -
j_call: TRBJ2-1
v_call: TRBV20-1
clone_size: -
cdr3_aa: CSARRGEYNEQFF
cdr3_nt: TGCAGTGCTAGGCGAGGGGAGTACAATGAGCAGTTCTTC

d_call: -
j_call: TRBJ2-7
v_call: TRBV10-3
clone_size: -
cdr3_aa: CAISGVAAEQYF
cdr3_nt: TGTGCCATCAGTGGTGTTGCTGCCGAGCAGTACTTC

d_call: TRBD1
j_call: TRBJ1-2
v_call: TRBV11-3
clone_size: -
cdr3_aa: CASSSRDRGPFRGYTF
cdr3_nt: TGTGCCAGCAGCTCCAGGGACAGGGGGCCATTCAGAGGCTACACCTTC

d_call: -
j_call: TRBJ1-1
v_call: TRBV7-2
clone_size: -
cdr3_aa: CASSPPGRTEAFF
cdr3_nt: TGTGCCAGCAGCCCGCCCGGTCGCACTGAAGCTTTCTTT

d_call: TRBD2
j_call: TRBJ2-7
v_call: TRBV20-1
clone_size: -
cdr3_aa: CSARAEAGEGVHEQYF
cdr3_nt: TGCAGTGCTAGAGCGGAAGCGGGAGAGGGGGTCCACGAGCAGTACTTC

d_call: -
j_call: TRBJ1-5
v_call: TRBV7-8
clone_size: -
cdr3_aa: CASSSGLHTAEPQHF
cdr3_nt: TGTGCCAGCAGCTCCGGACTCCACACTGCAGAGCCCCAGCATTTT

d_call: -
j_call: TRBJ1-6
v_call: TRBV23-1
clone_size: -
cdr3_aa: CASSQVRYNSPLHF
cdr3_nt: TGCGCCAGCAGTCAAGTCCGTTATAATTCACCCCTCCACTTT

d_call: -
j_call: TRBJ2-5
v_call: TRBV12-3/TRBV12-4
clone_size: -
cdr3_aa: CASTRQSGETQYF
cdr3_nt: TGTGCCAGCACCCGACAGTCCGGAGAGACCCAGTACTTC

d_call: TRBD2
j_call: TRBJ2-2
v_call: TRBV7-2
clone_size: -
cdr3_aa: CASSPRLAGAVGELFF
cdr3_nt: TGTGCCAGCAGCCCCAGACTAGCGGGGGCGGTCGGGGAGCTGTTTTTT

d_call: -
j_call: TRBJ2-7
v_call: TRBV19
clone_size: -
cdr3_aa: CASSNAAGGEQYF
cdr3_nt: TGTGCCAGTAGCAACGCCGCAGGTGGCGAGCAGTACTTC

d_call: -
j_call: TRBJ2-3
v_call: TRBV6-6
clone_size: -
cdr3_aa: CASSQGYDRSRGTQYF
cdr3_nt: TGTGCCAGCAGTCAGGGTTACGACCGTAGCAGAGGCACGCAGTATTTT

d_call: -
j_call: TRBJ1-2
v_call: TRBV20-1
clone_size: -
cdr3_aa: CSASKRLADYGYTF
cdr3_nt: TGCAGTGCTAGTAAAAGGTTGGCAGATTATGGCTACACCTTC

d_call: -
j_call: TRBJ2-7
v_call: TRBV11-1
clone_size: -
cdr3_aa: CASSSLFLGEQYF
cdr3_nt: TGTGCCAGCAGCTCTCTTTTTTTGGGCGAGCAGTACTTC

d_call: -
j_call: TRBJ1-1
v_call: TRBV7-9
clone_size: -
cdr3_aa: CASGLGRLNTEAFF
cdr3_nt: TGTGCCAGCGGCCTGGGACGGTTGAACACTGAAGCTTTCTTT

d_call: TRBD1
j_call: TRBJ1-2
v_call: TRBV29-1
clone_size: -
cdr3_aa: CSVRGTGDLYGYTF
cdr3_nt: TGCAGCGTTCGGGGGACAGGAGACCTCTATGGCTACACCTTC

d_call: -
j_call: TRBJ1-1
v_call: TRBV29-1
clone_size: -
cdr3_aa: CSVGPHRGNTEAFF
cdr3_nt: TGCAGCGTTGGCCCACACCGGGGGAACACTGAAGCTTTCTTT

d_call: -
j_call: TRBJ2-7
v_call: TRBV3-1
clone_size: -
cdr3_aa: CASSQDGQLEGEQYF
cdr3_nt: TGTGCCAGCAGCCAAGATGGGCAACTAGAAGGGGAGCAGTACTTC

d_call: -
j_call: TRBJ2-3
v_call: TRBV12-3/TRBV12-4
clone_size: -
cdr3_aa: CASRAGTDLTDTQYF
cdr3_nt: TGTGCCAGCAGGGCCGGGACCGACCTCACAGATACGCAGTATTTT

d_call: -
j_call: TRBJ1-1
v_call: TRBV7-2
clone_size: -
cdr3_aa: CASSSTWTATNTEAFF
cdr3_nt: TGTGCCAGCAGCTCGACTTGGACCGCGACGAACACTGAAGCTTTCTTT

d_call: -
j_call: TRBJ2-3
v_call: TRBV29-1
clone_size: -
cdr3_aa: CSVEGLTGGPDTQYF
cdr3_nt: TGCAGCGTTGAGGGACTAACGGGGGGCCCAGATACGCAGTATTTT

d_call: -
j_call: TRBJ2-2
v_call: TRBV20-1
clone_size: -
cdr3_aa: CSAREEGQTGELFF
cdr3_nt: TGCAGTGCTAGAGAGGAGGGACAGACCGGGGAGCTGTTTTTT

d_call: TRBD1
j_call: TRBJ1-3
v_call: TRBV9
clone_size: -
cdr3_aa: CASSFGQGATGNTIYF
cdr3_nt: TGTGCCAGCAGCTTTGGACAGGGGGCGACTGGAAACACCATATATTTT

d_call: -
j_call: TRBJ2-5
v_call: TRBV29-1
clone_size: -
cdr3_aa: CSVEDREAQYF
cdr3_nt: TGCAGCGTTGAAGATCGCGAGGCCCAGTACTTC